This entry lists 12 T cell receptor beta chains sequenced from one sample in a study of blood T cell repertoires in COVID-19. Clones were read by immunoSEQ multiplex PCR, and TCRdb kept only the in-frame ones, dropping some. The table shows fewer than 200,000 clones, with 80% to 90% occurring only once. Material: peripheral blood. The receptors here all came from a woman aged 55-69 years with COVID-19, enrolled during active disease.

The chain combines TRBV12-3 or TRBV12-4 with TRBJ1-4; no reliable D call. The CDR3 runs 13 residues. V shed 6 bases and J shed 8 bases, with 13 bases lying between them. The CDR3 spells CASRLSGGEKLFF. CDR3 nucleotide sequence: TGTGCCAGCAGGCTCTCCGGAGGGGAAAAACTGTTTTTT.

The chain uses TRBV27 and TRBJ1-6; D is undetermined. Germline V gene data show CDR1 as MNHEY and CDR2 as SMNVEV (reference sequence). The CDR3 consists of 16 residues. Trimming took off 2 bases at V and 5 bases at J, with 13 bases between the two ends. The CDR3 loop reads CASSLGPLLNNSPLHF. The CDR3 coding sequence is TGTGCCAGCAGTTTAGGGCCCCTTCTAAATAATTCACCCCTCCACTTT.

This chain uses TRBV19 with TRBJ2-1, with 7 positions matching TRBD1. Trimming cost V 6 bases and J 5 bases; bases outside gene matches: 7. Germline loops: CDR1 LNHDA, CDR2 SQIVND (reference sequence). There are 14 residues in the CDR3. The CDR3 sequence: CASRSWDRDNEQFF. CDR3 nucleotide sequence: TGTGCCAGTAGATCTTGGGACAGAGACAATGAGCAGTTCTTC.

This clone showed up just a few times. The V gene is TRBV11-2, the J gene TRBJ1-2; D unclear. Trimming took off 1 base at V and 8 bases at J, with 14 bases between the two ends. CDR1 is SGHAT and CDR2 is FQNNGV in the germline V gene. The CDR3 contains 14 residues. The CDR3 region has the DNA TGTGCCAGCAGCTTAGGTGGAGGGATTGGAGGCTACACCTTC. Protein sequence: CASSLGGGIGGYTF. The whole variable domain, remainder taken from reference TRBV11-2 and TRBJ1-2, is EAGVAQSPRYKIIEKRQSVAFWCNPISGHATLYWYQQILGQGPKLLIQFQNNGVVDDSQLPKDRFSAERLKGVDSTLKIQPAKLEDSAVYLCASSLGGGIGGYTFGSGTRLTVV.

This clone appeared once. The CDR3 is CASSFTSGSGTDTQYF. Written as DNA, the CDR3 is TGTGCCAGCAGTTTTACTAGCGGGAGTGGAACAGATACGCAGTATTTT. The chain carries TRBV2 and TRBJ2-3, with TRBD2 matching over 11 bases. The CDR3 runs to 16 residues. The V and J ends lost 5 bases and 3 bases, in that order; junction bases with no gene match: 7. Germline-derived CDR1 and CDR2 are SNHLY and FYNNEI.

The V and J genes are TRBV21-1 and TRBJ2-7; the table's D call, TRBD2, has no DNA check behind it. TRBV21-1 is labeled a pseudogene. This CDR3 is 15 amino acids long. CDR3 loop: CASSKGLADSNEQYF. The CDR3 DNA follows: TGTGCCAGCAGCAAAGGACTAGCGGACTCGAACGAGCAGTACTTC.

CDR3 region: CASNLRGTGGYGYTF. Written as DNA, the CDR3 is TGTGCCAGCAACCTCCGGGGGACAGGGGGCTATGGCTACACCTTC. The chain employs TRBV6-6 and TRBJ1-2; 11 nucleotides line up with TRBD1. This CDR3 comprises 15 residues. The germline gives CDR1 MNHNY, CDR2 SVGAGI (reference sequence). V lost 7 bases, J lost 4 bases, and 8 bases stayed unmatched.

The J gene is TRBJ1-2, the V gene TRBV7-8; the D is unclear. CDR1 SGHVS and CDR2 FQNEAQ come from the germline V gene. CDR3 length equals 13 residues. Trimming took off 4 bases at V and 4 bases at J, with 10 bases between the two ends. CDR3 residues: CASSSADSYGYTF. The CDR3 DNA is TGTGCCAGCAGCTCCGCGGATAGCTATGGCTACACCTTC.

J is TRBJ1-5 and V is TRBV3-1 (or the pseudogene TRBV3-2); 8 bases agree with TRBD1. CDR3 size: 15 residues. Germline V gene data show CDR1 as LGHDT and CDR2 as YNNKEL (reference sequence). The V gene end was trimmed by 3 bases and the J gene end by 3 bases; junction bases not matched to a gene: 4. The CDR3 region is CASSHDRGSNQPQHF. The CDR3 DNA is TGTGCCAGCAGCCACGACAGGGGTTCCAATCAGCCCCAGCATTTT.

The chain uses TRBV7-9 and TRBJ2-3; D remains unclear. Germline V gene data show CDR1 as SEHNR and CDR2 as FQNEAQ (reference sequence). Trimming took 1 base from V and 4 from J, leaving 3 bases between them. The CDR3 sequence is 12 residues long. This CDR3 reads CASSLGADTQYF. CDR3 in DNA: TGTGCCAGCAGCTTAGGAGCAGATACGCAGTATTTT.

The J gene is TRBJ1-6, the V gene TRBV2; no definite D call. V shed 8 bases and J shed 0 bases, with 11 bases lying between them. Germline V gene sequence: CDR1 SNHLY, CDR2 FYNNEI. This CDR3 region has 15 residues. The CDR3 nucleotides read TGTGCCAGCGGGCAGAGTAACTCCTATAATTCACCCCTCCACTTT. Translation: CASGQSNSYNSPLHF. Based on the CDR3 plus reference TRBV2 and TRBJ1-6, the full variable domain is EPEVTQTPSHQVTQMGQEVILRCVPISNHLYFYWYRQILGQKVEFLVSFYNNEISEKSEIFDDQFSVERPDGSNFTLKIRSTKLEDSAMYFCASGQSNSYNSPLHFGNGTRLTVT.

This chain connects TRBV5-1 to TRBJ2-5; possible D gene TRBD1, 6 bases. The CDR3 loop spans 14 amino acids. CDR1 is SGHRS, CDR2 YFSETQ, per germline. V lost 4 bases and J lost 2, with 12 bases in between. CDR3 sequence: CASSNTGIQETQYF. The CDR3 DNA reads TGCGCCAGCAGCAACACAGGGATACAAGAGACCCAGTACTTC.